The 16 T cell receptor beta chains in this list originate from one sample, sequenced in a study of shared clonotypes between healthy human individuals. Measured with immunoSEQ multiplex PCR; TCRdb has only the in-frame clones, and not every one. Here the sample spans more than 550,000 clones, around 90% being singletons. Sequences were obtained from memory CD8+ T cells from PBMCs. This sample's subset: CD45RO+ cells pooled with CCR7-negative TemRA cells. The origin of the receptors is a young man in good health. Some clones in this sample may be carry-over from other donors' samples.

V and J are TRBV5-6 and TRBJ2-3, with TRBD2 matching over 8 bases. The CDR3 contains 18 residues. Trimming removed 3 bases from V and 2 bases from J; junction bases left unmatched: 14. Germline CDR1 and CDR2: SGHDT and YYEEEE. CDR3 amino acids: CASSWTNILADHTDTQYF. The CDR3 DNA reads TGTGCCAGCAGCTGGACAAACATACTAGCGGACCACACAGATACGCAGTATTTT.

The J gene is TRBJ2-5, the V gene TRBV7-9, with 10 nucleotides matching TRBD2. The germline V gene encodes CDR1 SEHNR and CDR2 FQNEAQ (reference sequence). The CDR3 extends over 15 amino acids. V shed 3 bases, J shed 2 bases, and the junction held 3 bases outside the gene matches. CDR3 sequence: CASSFQTSGQETQYF. The CDR3 region has the DNA TGTGCCAGCAGCTTCCAGACTAGCGGGCAAGAGACCCAGTACTTC. The full variable domain, with the rest looked up from reference TRBV7-9 and TRBJ2-5, is DTGVSQNPRHKITKRGQNVTFRCDPISEHNRLYWYRQTLGQGPEFLTYFQNEAQLEKSRLLSDRFSAERPKGSFSTLEIQRTEQGDSAMYLCASSFQTSGQETQYFGPGTRLLVL.

This chain joins TRBV5-1 and TRBJ2-1; TRBD2 matches at 11 bases. The length of the CDR3 is 18 residues. Germline assignment: CDR1 SGHRS and CDR2 YFSETQ. V shed 4 bases, J shed 0 bases, and the junction held 9 bases outside the gene matches. The CDR3 nucleotides read TGCGCCAGCAGCCCGACCGGGACTAGCGGAGCCTCCTACAATGAGCAGTTCTTC. This gives the protein CASSPTGTSGASYNEQFF. Drawing the rest from reference TRBV5-1 and TRBJ2-1, the complete variable domain is KAGVTQTPRYLIKTRGQQVTLSCSPISGHRSVSWYQQTPGQGLQFLFEYFSETQRNKGNFPGRFSGRQFSNSRSEMNVSTLELGDSALYLCASSPTGTSGASYNEQFFGPGTRLTVL.

Written as DNA, the CDR3 is TGCGCCAGCAGCTTTACAGGCGCCGGCGAGCAGTACTTC. Its translation: CASSFTGAGEQYF. The chain employs TRBV5-1 and TRBJ2-7; possibly TRBD1 for D (5 bases). V shed 2 bases and J shed 6 bases, with 12 bases lying between them. This CDR3 has 13 residues. CDR1 and CDR2 from the germline V gene are SGHRS and YFSETQ.

The chain carries TRBV29-1 and TRBJ1-2; D remains ambiguous. The CDR3 covers 10 residues. In germline, CDR1 is SQVTM, CDR2 ANQGSEA. V was shortened by 3 bases and J by 4 bases, with 3 bases between the two germline ends. The CDR3, as DNA: TGCAGCGTTGAGTCCTATGGCTACACCTTC. Protein sequence: CSVESYGYTF.

The gene calls are TRBV27 and TRBJ2-3; tentatively, D is TRBD1 (6 bases). The CDR3 loop spans 16 amino acids. Germline V gives CDR1 MNHEY, CDR2 SMNVEV (reference sequence). The V end was cut by 5 bases, the J end by 5 bases, with 20 bases between. The CDR3 reads CASSNIFEGVGDTQYF. The CDR3 coding sequence is TGTGCCAGCAGTAATATTTTCGAGGGGGTCGGAGATACGCAGTATTTT.

The V call is TRBV27, the J call TRBJ2-3, with 8 nucleotides matching TRBD1. CDR1 is MNHEY, CDR2 SMNVEV, per germline (reference sequence). This CDR3 has 14 residues. V dropped 3 bases and J dropped 5; count of bases not matched to a gene: 4. The chain's CDR3 is CASSFRGLRDTQYF. The DNA of the CDR3 is TGTGCCAGCAGTTTCAGGGGGCTGAGAGATACGCAGTATTTT.

This rearrangement joins TRBV7-9 to TRBJ2-7; D ambiguous. V dropped 4 bases and J dropped 0 bases, with 13 bases sitting between them. The germline CDR1 and CDR2 sequences are SEHNR and FQNEAQ (reference sequence). The CDR3 loop spans 15 amino acids. CDR3 in amino acids: CASSYGPVSSYEQYF. The CDR3 DNA sequence: TGTGCCAGCAGCTACGGACCGGTCAGCTCCTACGAGCAGTACTTC.

The CDR3 is CATSRGGNSGYEQYF. The CDR3 DNA follows: TGTGCCACCAGCCGGGGGGGCAATTCGGGCTACGAGCAGTACTTC. The chain is built from TRBV15 and TRBJ2-7; 8 bases map to TRBD2. This CDR3 contains 15 residues. From germline, CDR1 is LNHNV and CDR2 YYDKDF (reference sequence). The trim removed 5 bases at V and 3 bases at J, leaving 9 bases unmatched.

V usage is TRBV19 and J usage is TRBJ2-2; 7 positions match TRBD2. This CDR3 has 14 amino acids. Germline assignment: CDR1 LNHDA and CDR2 SQIVND (reference sequence). The J segment lost 4 bases and the V segment lost 3 bases, leaving 2 bases of the junction unmatched. The CDR3 sequence: CASSIAGATGELFF. The CDR3 bases are TGTGCCAGTAGTATTGCGGGAGCCACCGGGGAGCTGTTTTTT.

The CDR3 sequence is CASIQQTLFQETQYF. The CDR3 DNA reads TGTGCCAGTATACAACAGACCCTTTTTCAAGAGACCCAGTACTTC. The chain joins TRBV28 to TRBJ2-5; D is ambiguous. This CDR3 region has 15 residues. Looked up from germline, CDR1 is MDHEN and CDR2 is SYDVKM. The V end was cut by 9 bases, the J end by 2 bases, with 19 bases between.

V and J are TRBV27 and TRBJ2-1; 14 nucleotides match TRBD2. CDR3 length: 14 amino acids. Germline V lookup: CDR1 MNHEY, CDR2 SMNVEV (reference sequence). Losses at the gene ends were 6 bases for V and 8 bases for J; bases not matched to a gene: 3. CDR3 in DNA: TGTGCCAGCAGGGGACTAGCGGGAGAGGATGAGCAGTTCTTC. Translated, it gives CASRGLAGEDEQFF.

Points on this clone: Germline and junction disagree at one end, which may indicate a read error. This chain connects TRBV7-2 to TRBJ2-1; D possibly corresponds to TRBD2 (6 bases). Germline lookup yields CDR1 SGHTA and CDR2 FQGNSA. CDR3 length: 14 residues. The CDR3: CASSSRDSNNEQFF. CDR3 in DNA: TGTGCCAGCAGCTCCCGGGACTCCAACAATGAGCAGTTCTTC.

The chain links TRBV29-1 to TRBJ1-1, with D uncertain. CDR3 size: 11 residues. V lost 4 bases and J 3 bases, leaving 6 bases between the germline ends. The germline V gene encodes CDR1 SQVTM and CDR2 ANQGSEA. As DNA, the CDR3 is TGCAGCGTTGGACCGGACACTGAAGCTTTCTTT. This translates into CSVGPDTEAFF.

On this clone: At one boundary the junction diverges from the germline segment, which might be a read error. The chain employs TRBV9 and TRBJ1-4, with D possibly matching TRBD1 (5 bases). The CDR3 is 15 residues long. Germline CDR1 and CDR2: SGDLS and YYNGEE. The CDR3 nucleotides read TGTGCCAGCAGCCCAAGGGGCGGTACTAGTGAAAAACTGTTTTTT. It is translated as CASSPRGGTSEKLFF.

About this clone: Other DNA sequences in this sample translate to the same CDR3. This chain links TRBV7-3 with TRBJ2-7; TRBD1 matches 8 bases. Per germline, CDR1 SGHTA and CDR2 FQGTGA. The CDR3 is 13 amino acids. Trimming cost V 2 bases and J 4 bases; bases outside gene matches: 1. The CDR3 DNA reads as TGTGCCAGCAGCTTAGACAGGGGTTACGAGCAGTACTTC. It encodes CASSLDRGYEQYF.